These T cell receptor beta chains were read from a single sample in a study of T cell responses to AZD1222 COVID-19 vaccine. The assay was immunoSEQ multiplex PCR, and TCRdb's table has in-frame clones only and misses some. The sample shows 150,000 to 180,000 clones, more than 90% of them seen only once. Here the sequenced sample was peripheral blood, taken on day 0 of AZD1222 vaccination. The receptors were gathered from an adult in good health. CDR3s leave out the opening cysteine and the closing phenylalanine or tryptophan. The order of the fields is J gene, V gene, CDR3 protein.

>TRBJ1-2|TRBV19
ASSIAGQHYGYT
>TRBJ1-2|TRBV9
ASSTFGGMGPNYGYT
>TRBJ2-3|TRBV13
ASSLGRFGTDTQY
>TRBJ1-2|TRBV29-1
SVGDSLSGYT
>TRBJ1-5|TRBV24-1
ATSDPDQPQH
>TRBJ1-6|TRBV6-1
ASSEGRGSPLH
>TRBJ2-2|TRBV5-8
ASSFDGSPGELF
>TRBJ2-7|TRBV9
ASGGLAEPSYEQY
>TRBJ2-3|TRBV19
ASSHPGLASTDTQY
>TRBJ1-2|TRBV9
ASSVAGELLAGGYT
>TRBJ2-7|TRBV5-1
ASSLETVTYEQY
>TRBJ1-4|TRBV5-1
ASSFMGVEKLF
>TRBJ1-4|TRBV29-1
SVGDGTTNEKLF
>TRBJ1-1|TRBV19
ASSIDRDQNTEAF
>TRBJ2-2|TRBV28
ASSPGERTGELF
>TRBJ2-4|TRBV30
AWTPPGGPNIQY
>TRBJ1-2|TRBV25-1
ASSSGGGYGYT
>TRBJ1-1|TRBV2
ASRGSGTEAF
>TRBJ1-5|TRBV19
ASSIAGQVSQPQH
>TRBJ1-3|TRBV19
ASRLWASGNTIY
>TRBJ1-4|TRBV24-1
ATSEGSAEKLF
>TRBJ2-7|TRBV27
ASSQYRPQGNSYEQY
>TRBJ2-2|TRBV7-3
ASSLNRNTGELF
>TRBJ2-3|TRBV24-1
ATSDPGTGATDTQY
>TRBJ1-3|TRBV20-1
SASRRNTIY
>TRBJ1-4|TRBV7-8
ASSSQGVVLNEKLF
>TRBJ1-1|TRBV19
ASTAAAMNTEAF
>TRBJ2-5|TRBV10-2
ASSESGRVETQY
>TRBJ1-5|TRBV10-3
AISESSQGMTGNNQPQH
>TRBJ2-1|TRBV6-5
ASSYSLRDEDNEQF
>TRBJ1-5|TRBV6-5
ASSGAGSGNQPQH
>TRBJ2-5|TRBV6-5
ASTRTARETQY
>TRBJ2-1|TRBV4-3
ASSQDPPGGEDNEQF
>TRBJ1-1|TRBV7-3
ASSQEGLGSTEAF
>TRBJ2-7|TRBV27
ASSLSQWYEQY
>TRBJ1-4|TRBV19
ASRTYNEKLF
>TRBJ1-4|TRBV27
ASSSILRGYEKLF
>TRBJ2-5|TRBV27
ASSLGGVETQY
>TRBJ1-1|TRBV4-2
ASSQGRTGLNTEAF
>TRBJ1-2|TRBV19
ASSMPGMTPSGYT
>TRBJ1-5|TRBV27
ASSLWQGNQPQH